This T cell receptor beta chain is drawn from a study of T-cell memory formation after mild COVID-19. Study-wide results and caveats: Pre-infection memory harbored some responding clones, suggesting cross-reactive memory joined.

TCRdb recomputed calls from the 5' RACE reads with MiXCR, one row per CDR3 protein. This sample has roughly 370,000 distinct CDR3 sequences, with about 16% found just once. Points on this clonotype: Its antigen is unidentified.

The CDR3 covers 15 residues. Trimming shortened V by 1 base and J by 6 bases, and 12 bases separated the two germline ends. CDR1 is SEHNR, CDR2 FQNEAQ, per germline (reference sequence). This TCR was recovered from a man between 18 and 29 years old who had mild COVID-19 (a few samples of this study predate the infection). Cell type and time point are not known. The sequencing sample was made of PBMCs or a T cell subset sorted from them (not recorded which). The V and J genes are TRBV7-9 and TRBJ2-2, with D hard to call. The CDR3 DNA is TGTGCCAGCAGCTTAGGGGCGGTAGGAGCCGGGGAGCTGTTTTTT. Encoded protein: CASSLGAVGAGELFF.